A selection of T cell receptor beta chains follows, all from one sample in a study of cytomegalovirus exposure and HLA in healthy donors. Here immunoSEQ multiplex PCR was the method, and the copy in TCRdb shows in-frame clones only, minus some. The sample shows some 220,000 clones, 77% of them seen only once. Sequenced input: PBMCs. Source of these receptors: a woman in her sixties or seventies in good health and CMV-seropositive. Both conserved end residues are part of each CDR3. The order of the fields is J gene, V gene, clone size, D gene, CDR3 protein, CDR3 DNA. D genes are given only for firm matches. The listing skips clone size in some rows; elsewhere it reads once, few, many or a size class.

J gene: TRBJ1-1
V gene: TRBV30
clone size: -
D gene: -
CDR3 protein: CAWNGQSNTEAFF
CDR3 DNA: TGTGCCTGGAATGGACAGTCGAACACTGAAGCTTTCTTT

J gene: TRBJ2-7
V gene: TRBV4-3
clone size: -
D gene: -
CDR3 protein: CASSQRQKGSYEQYF
CDR3 DNA: TGCGCCAGCAGCCAACGACAGAAAGGCTCCTACGAGCAGTACTTC

J gene: TRBJ2-7
V gene: TRBV27
clone size: -
D gene: -
CDR3 protein: CASSLTGQGSDEQYF
CDR3 DNA: TGTGCCAGCAGTTTAACCGGCCAGGGGTCAGACGAGCAGTACTTC

J gene: TRBJ1-4
V gene: TRBV28
clone size: -
D gene: -
CDR3 protein: CASRRVGNANEKLFF
CDR3 DNA: TGTGCCAGCCGCAGGGTGGGGAACGCTAATGAAAAACTGTTTTTT

J gene: TRBJ1-2
V gene: TRBV21-1
clone size: -
D gene: -
CDR3 protein: CASSKGLRKYGYTF
CDR3 DNA: TGTGCCAGCAGCAAAGGACTAAGAAAATATGGCTACACCTTC

J gene: TRBJ2-7
V gene: TRBV10-3
clone size: -
D gene: -
CDR3 protein: CAISKQSASSIEQYF
CDR3 DNA: TGTGCCATCAGTAAACAGTCCGCCTCCAGCATCGAGCAGTACTTC

J gene: TRBJ2-7
V gene: TRBV10-2
clone size: -
D gene: -
CDR3 protein: CASSEARGATYEQYF
CDR3 DNA: TGCGCCAGCAGTGAGGCCCGAGGCGCGACCTACGAGCAGTACTTC

J gene: TRBJ1-1
V gene: TRBV28
clone size: -
D gene: -
CDR3 protein: CASIRGNTEAFF
CDR3 DNA: TGTGCCAGCATCCGAGGGAACACTGAAGCTTTCTTT

J gene: TRBJ2-3
V gene: TRBV7-9
clone size: -
D gene: TRBD2
CDR3 protein: CASSLGLAGVSDTQYF
CDR3 DNA: TGTGCCAGCAGCTTGGGCCTAGCGGGAGTATCAGATACGCAGTATTTT

J gene: TRBJ2-1
V gene: TRBV5-1
clone size: -
D gene: TRBD2
CDR3 protein: CASRRVASGDEQFF
CDR3 DNA: TGCGCCAGCCGAAGGGTCGCTAGCGGCGATGAGCAGTTCTTC

J gene: TRBJ2-7
V gene: TRBV6-5
clone size: -
D gene: -
CDR3 protein: CASSSQGNEQYF
CDR3 DNA: TGTGCCAGCAGTTCACAGGGAAACGAGCAGTACTTC

J gene: TRBJ2-7
V gene: TRBV28
clone size: -
D gene: -
CDR3 protein: CASSSGDGAYEQYF
CDR3 DNA: TGTGCCAGCAGTTCGGGGGACGGGGCCTACGAGCAGTACTTC

J gene: TRBJ2-3
V gene: TRBV7-3
clone size: few
D gene: TRBD2
CDR3 protein: CASSFGTSGDTQYF
CDR3 DNA: TGTGCCAGCAGCTTCGGGACTAGCGGTGATACGCAGTATTTT

J gene: TRBJ2-1
V gene: TRBV5-1
clone size: once
D gene: -
CDR3 protein: CASSLIRSSYNEQFF
CDR3 DNA: TGCGCCAGCAGCTTGATCCGGAGCTCCTACAATGAGCAGTTCTTC

J gene: TRBJ1-6
V gene: TRBV19
clone size: -
D gene: TRBD1
CDR3 protein: CASSFRQGLGNSPLHF
CDR3 DNA: TGTGCCAGTAGTTTTCGACAGGGTTTGGGGAATTCACCCCTCCACTTT

J gene: TRBJ1-1
V gene: TRBV7-6
clone size: -
D gene: -
CDR3 protein: CASSPRGSMGPAFF
CDR3 DNA: TGTGCCAGCAGCCCCCGGGGGTCCATGGGGCCCGCTTTCTTT

J gene: TRBJ1-4
V gene: TRBV15
clone size: -
D gene: TRBD1
CDR3 protein: CATSRDGQGGTNEKLFF
CDR3 DNA: TGTGCCACCAGCAGAGATGGACAGGGGGGAACTAATGAAAAACTGTTTTTT

J gene: TRBJ1-4
V gene: TRBV5-1
clone size: -
D gene: TRBD1
CDR3 protein: CASSFTGTGREKLFF
CDR3 DNA: TGCGCCAGCAGCTTTACCGGGACAGGGAGAGAAAAACTGTTTTTT

J gene: TRBJ1-1
V gene: TRBV4-1
clone size: -
D gene: TRBD1
CDR3 protein: CASSRTGEYTEAFF
CDR3 DNA: TGCGCCAGCAGCCGTACAGGGGAGTACACTGAAGCTTTCTTT

J gene: TRBJ1-3
V gene: TRBV6-5
clone size: -
D gene: -
CDR3 protein: CASSYNGGSYGNTIYF
CDR3 DNA: TGTGCCAGCAGTTACAACGGAGGGTCTTACGGAAACACCATATATTTT

J gene: TRBJ1-2
V gene: TRBV7-2
clone size: -
D gene: -
CDR3 protein: CASSPTGFYGYTF
CDR3 DNA: TGTGCCAGCAGCCCTACAGGGTTCTATGGCTACACCTTC

J gene: TRBJ2-7
V gene: TRBV7-2
clone size: few
D gene: TRBD2
CDR3 protein: CASSSGGTLTYEQYF
CDR3 DNA: TGTGCCAGCAGCTCCGGGGGGACCTTAACCTACGAGCAGTACTTC

J gene: TRBJ1-5
V gene: TRBV6-1
clone size: -
D gene: TRBD1
CDR3 protein: CASRGRDRGNQPQHF
CDR3 DNA: TGTGCCAGCAGGGGCCGGGACAGGGGCAATCAGCCCCAGCATTTT

J gene: TRBJ1-4
V gene: TRBV30
clone size: -
D gene: -
CDR3 protein: CAWSFANEKLFF
CDR3 DNA: TGTGCCTGGTCCTTCGCTAATGAAAAACTGTTTTTT

J gene: TRBJ1-2
V gene: TRBV27
clone size: once
D gene: -
CDR3 protein: CASSPRADYGYTF
CDR3 DNA: TGTGCCAGCAGCCCCCGCGCGGACTATGGCTACACCTTC

J gene: TRBJ2-1
V gene: TRBV5-4
clone size: -
D gene: TRBD2
CDR3 protein: CASSLSSGTWNEQFF
CDR3 DNA: TGTGCCAGCAGCTTATCGAGCGGGACGTGGAATGAGCAGTTCTTC

J gene: TRBJ2-5
V gene: TRBV5-4
clone size: few
D gene: TRBD1
CDR3 protein: CASSLATGGETQYF
CDR3 DNA: TGTGCCAGCAGCTTGGCGACAGGGGGGGAGACCCAGTACTTC

J gene: TRBJ1-1
V gene: TRBV9
clone size: -
D gene: TRBD1
CDR3 protein: CASSSGQRTTEAFF
CDR3 DNA: TGTGCCAGCAGCTCGGGACAGAGAACCACTGAAGCTTTCTTT

J gene: TRBJ2-7
V gene: TRBV7-6
clone size: -
D gene: TRBD1
CDR3 protein: CASSRDRGRLEQYF
CDR3 DNA: TGTGCCAGCAGTCGGGACAGGGGGCGCCTCGAGCAGTACTTC

J gene: TRBJ1-2
V gene: TRBV10-2
clone size: few
D gene: -
CDR3 protein: CASSEEARTYGYTF
CDR3 DNA: TGCGCCAGCAGTGAGGAAGCCCGTACCTATGGCTACACCTTC

J gene: TRBJ2-7
V gene: TRBV7-7
clone size: -
D gene: -
CDR3 protein: CASSFEGAGEQYF
CDR3 DNA: TGTGCCAGCAGCTTCGAGGGCGCGGGGGAGCAGTACTTC

J gene: TRBJ2-5
V gene: TRBV5-1
clone size: -
D gene: TRBD2
CDR3 protein: CASSLDGRGETQYF
CDR3 DNA: TGCGCCAGCAGCTTGGACGGGAGGGGGGAGACCCAGTACTTC

J gene: TRBJ1-6
V gene: TRBV18
clone size: -
D gene: -
CDR3 protein: CASSPRQGDDSPLHF
CDR3 DNA: TGTGCCAGCTCACCGAGACAAGGGGATGATTCACCCCTCCACTTT

J gene: TRBJ2-7
V gene: TRBV28
clone size: few
D gene: TRBD1
CDR3 protein: CATLLDRGVNEQYF
CDR3 DNA: TGTGCCACCCTACTCGACAGGGGGGTCAACGAGCAGTACTTC

J gene: TRBJ2-7
V gene: TRBV6-6
clone size: -
D gene: -
CDR3 protein: CASNSRAASSYEQYF
CDR3 DNA: TGTGCCAGCAACTCGAGAGCGGCGTCCTCCTACGAGCAGTACTTC

J gene: TRBJ1-5
V gene: TRBV6-5
clone size: -
D gene: -
CDR3 protein: CASSYSRAENQPQHF
CDR3 DNA: TGTGCCAGCAGTTACTCGAGGGCGGAGAATCAGCCCCAGCATTTT

J gene: TRBJ1-3
V gene: TRBV7-9
clone size: -
D gene: -
CDR3 protein: CASSPGVSGNTIYF
CDR3 DNA: TGTGCCAGCAGCCCCGGAGTCTCTGGAAACACCATATATTTT

J gene: TRBJ1-2
V gene: TRBV6-5
clone size: once
D gene: -
CDR3 protein: CASSQPSPGGYTF
CDR3 DNA: TGTGCCAGCAGTCAACCCAGTCCGGGGGGCTACACCTTC

J gene: TRBJ2-2
V gene: TRBV11-3
clone size: -
D gene: TRBD2
CDR3 protein: CASSRRLAGSTGELFF
CDR3 DNA: TGTGCCAGCAGCAGACGACTAGCGGGATCCACCGGGGAGCTGTTTTTT

J gene: TRBJ1-6
V gene: TRBV30
clone size: -
D gene: -
CDR3 protein: CAWSVGQGNSPLHF
CDR3 DNA: TGTGCCTGGAGTGTAGGCCAGGGAAATTCACCCCTCCACTTT

J gene: TRBJ1-1
V gene: TRBV7-2
clone size: few
D gene: TRBD1
CDR3 protein: CASSFGTGGITEAFF
CDR3 DNA: TGTGCCAGCAGCTTTGGGACAGGGGGTATCACTGAAGCTTTCTTT

J gene: TRBJ2-7
V gene: TRBV28
clone size: -
D gene: TRBD1
CDR3 protein: CASTPTGESYEQYF
CDR3 DNA: TGTGCCAGCACCCCGACAGGGGAGTCCTACGAGCAGTACTTC

J gene: TRBJ1-5
V gene: TRBV30
clone size: -
D gene: -
CDR3 protein: CAWSVGISGDQPQHF
CDR3 DNA: TGTGCCTGGAGTGTCGGGATATCAGGGGATCAGCCCCAGCATTTT

J gene: TRBJ2-7
V gene: TRBV2
clone size: -
D gene: -
CDR3 protein: CASTREQAYEQYF
CDR3 DNA: TGTGCCAGCACTAGGGAACAGGCCTACGAGCAGTACTTC

J gene: TRBJ1-2
V gene: TRBV19
clone size: -
D gene: TRBD1
CDR3 protein: CASSTLRDSFFYGYTF
CDR3 DNA: TGTGCCAGTAGTACCCTCCGGGACAGCTTTTTCTATGGCTACACCTTC

J gene: TRBJ2-5
V gene: TRBV5-5
clone size: -
D gene: TRBD1
CDR3 protein: CAGSRGLGEQYF
CDR3 DNA: TGTGCCGGATCAAGGGGGCTAGGAGAGCAGTACTTC

J gene: TRBJ1-4
V gene: TRBV5-1
clone size: -
D gene: TRBD1
CDR3 protein: CASRGQGEEKLFF
CDR3 DNA: TGCGCCAGCAGGGGACAGGGAGAGGAAAAACTGTTTTTT

J gene: TRBJ1-2
V gene: TRBV27
clone size: -
D gene: TRBD1
CDR3 protein: CASSLGQAPGYGYTF
CDR3 DNA: TGTGCCAGCAGTTTAGGACAGGCCCCAGGCTATGGCTACACCTTC

J gene: TRBJ2-2
V gene: TRBV11-3
clone size: few
D gene: TRBD2
CDR3 protein: CASSSGTTNTGELFF
CDR3 DNA: TGTGCCAGCAGCTCCGGGACTACGAACACCGGGGAGCTGTTTTTT